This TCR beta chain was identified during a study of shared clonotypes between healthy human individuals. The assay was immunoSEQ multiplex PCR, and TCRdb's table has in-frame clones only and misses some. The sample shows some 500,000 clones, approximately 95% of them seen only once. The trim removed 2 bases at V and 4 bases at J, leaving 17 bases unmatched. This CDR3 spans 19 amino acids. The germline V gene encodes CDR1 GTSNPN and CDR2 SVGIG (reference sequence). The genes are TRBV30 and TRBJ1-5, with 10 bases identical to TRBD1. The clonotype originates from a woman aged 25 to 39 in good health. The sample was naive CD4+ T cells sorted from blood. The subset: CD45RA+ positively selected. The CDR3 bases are TGTGCCTGGAGTCCGGGACAGGGGCCTTTTGGGATCTCTAATCAGCCCCAGCATTTT. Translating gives CAWSPGQGPFGISNQPQHF.